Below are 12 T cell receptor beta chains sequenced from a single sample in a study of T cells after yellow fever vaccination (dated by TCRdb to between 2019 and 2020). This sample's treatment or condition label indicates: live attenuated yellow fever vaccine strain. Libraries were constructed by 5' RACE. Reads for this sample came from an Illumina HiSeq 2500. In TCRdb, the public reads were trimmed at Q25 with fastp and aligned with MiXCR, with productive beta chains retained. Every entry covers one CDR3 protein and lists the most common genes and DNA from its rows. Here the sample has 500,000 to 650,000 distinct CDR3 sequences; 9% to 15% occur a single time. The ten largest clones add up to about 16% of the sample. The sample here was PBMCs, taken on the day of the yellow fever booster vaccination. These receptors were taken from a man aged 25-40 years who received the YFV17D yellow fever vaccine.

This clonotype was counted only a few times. Written as DNA, the CDR3 is TGCAGCGCCCTCCCTAGCCAAAACACCGGGGAGCTGTTTTTT. The encoded protein is CSALPSQNTGELFF. The V call is TRBV29-1, the J call TRBJ2-2; possible D gene TRBD2, 5 bases. Germline CDR1 is SQVTM and CDR2 is ANQGSEA. This CDR3 spans 14 amino acids. V was pared by 7 bases and J by 2 bases, with 14 bases between.

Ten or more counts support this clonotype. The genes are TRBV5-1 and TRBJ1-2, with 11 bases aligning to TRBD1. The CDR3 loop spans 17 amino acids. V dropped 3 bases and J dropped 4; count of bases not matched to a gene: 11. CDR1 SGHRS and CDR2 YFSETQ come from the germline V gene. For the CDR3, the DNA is TGCGCCAGCAGCTCCTCACTTTCCGGGACAGGGGGCTATGGCTACACCTTC. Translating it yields CASSSSLSGTGGYGYTF.

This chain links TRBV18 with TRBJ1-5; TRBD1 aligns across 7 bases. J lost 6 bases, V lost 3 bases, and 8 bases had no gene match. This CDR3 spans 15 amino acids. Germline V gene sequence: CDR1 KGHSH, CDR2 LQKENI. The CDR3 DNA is TGTGCCAGCTCACCGACAGGGTTGGAAGGTCAGCCCCAGCATTTT. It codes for CASSPTGLEGQPQHF.

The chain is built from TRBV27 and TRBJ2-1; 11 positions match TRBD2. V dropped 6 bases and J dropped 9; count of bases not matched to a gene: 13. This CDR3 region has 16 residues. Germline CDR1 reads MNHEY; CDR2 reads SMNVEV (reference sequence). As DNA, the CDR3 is TGTGCCAGCAGAGACCAAATAGCGGGAGGGGCCAGTGAGCAGTTCTTC. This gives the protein CASRDQIAGGASEQFF.

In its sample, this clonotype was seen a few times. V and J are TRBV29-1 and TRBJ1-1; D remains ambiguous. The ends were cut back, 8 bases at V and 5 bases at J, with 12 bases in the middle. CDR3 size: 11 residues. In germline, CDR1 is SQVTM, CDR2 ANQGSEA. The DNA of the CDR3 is TGCAGCATACGTCTGGGGACTGAAGCTTTCTTT. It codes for CSIRLGTEAFF.

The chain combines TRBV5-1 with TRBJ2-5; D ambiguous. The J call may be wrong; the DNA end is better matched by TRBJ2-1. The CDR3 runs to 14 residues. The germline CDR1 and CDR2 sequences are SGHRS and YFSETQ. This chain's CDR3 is CASSLVWGQETQFF. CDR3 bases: TGCGCCAGCAGCTTAGTTTGGGGTCAGGAGACCCAGTTCTTC.

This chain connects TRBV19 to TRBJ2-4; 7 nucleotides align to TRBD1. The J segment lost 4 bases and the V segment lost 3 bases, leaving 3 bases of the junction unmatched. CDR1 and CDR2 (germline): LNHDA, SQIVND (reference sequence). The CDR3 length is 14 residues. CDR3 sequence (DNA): TGTGCCAGTAGTATGGACAGGATGAAAAACATTCAGTACTTC. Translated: CASSMDRMKNIQYF.

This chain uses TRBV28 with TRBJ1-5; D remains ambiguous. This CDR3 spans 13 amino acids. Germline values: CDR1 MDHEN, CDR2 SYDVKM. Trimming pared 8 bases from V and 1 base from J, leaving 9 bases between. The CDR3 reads CASRGQSNQPQHF. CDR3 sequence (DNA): TGTGCCAGCCGGGGTCAGAGCAATCAGCCCCAGCATTTT.

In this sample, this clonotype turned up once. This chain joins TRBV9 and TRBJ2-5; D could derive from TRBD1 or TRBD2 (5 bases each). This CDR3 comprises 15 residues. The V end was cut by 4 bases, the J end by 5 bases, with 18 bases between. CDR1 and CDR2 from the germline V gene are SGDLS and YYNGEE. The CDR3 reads CASSTRGPLGETQYF. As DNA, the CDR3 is TGTGCCAGCAGCACGAGGGGACCCCTTGGGGAGACCCAGTACTTC.

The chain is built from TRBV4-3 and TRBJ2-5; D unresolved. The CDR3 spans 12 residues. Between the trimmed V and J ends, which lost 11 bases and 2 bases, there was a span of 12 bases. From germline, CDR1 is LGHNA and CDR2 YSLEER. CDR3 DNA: TGCGCCGTCGCACACCGACAAGAGACCCAGTACTTC. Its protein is CAVAHRQETQYF.

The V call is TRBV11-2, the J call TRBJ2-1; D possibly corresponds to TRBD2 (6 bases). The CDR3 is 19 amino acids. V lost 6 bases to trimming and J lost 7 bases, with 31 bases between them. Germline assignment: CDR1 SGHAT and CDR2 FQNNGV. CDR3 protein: CASRLSPGGFGGSGNEQFF. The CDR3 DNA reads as TGTGCCAGCAGATTAAGCCCCGGGGGATTCGGGGGATCGGGGAATGAGCAGTTCTTC.

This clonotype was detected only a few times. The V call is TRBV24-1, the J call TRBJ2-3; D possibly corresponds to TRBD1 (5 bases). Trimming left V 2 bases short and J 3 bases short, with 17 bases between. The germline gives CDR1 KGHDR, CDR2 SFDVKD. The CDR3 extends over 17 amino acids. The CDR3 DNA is TGTGCCACCAGTGATTCCTTCAGGGTTTTCGAAACAGATACGCAGTATTTT. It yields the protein CATSDSFRVFETDTQYF.